The clone carrying this T cell receptor beta chain has a count of ten or more. Its antigen is unknown. This sample stems from a study of human T cells and chemical hapten exposure. As handled by the study authors: With a range of about 23,224 to 750,000, the median per sample was roughly 95,000 TCRs. TCRdb processed the RACE reads anew with MiXCR; each CDR3 protein has one entry. What appears here as the V and J calls and clone size reflects TCRdb's work, not the paper's. The sample lists under 50,000 distinct CDR3 sequences; 3.7% were seen once. This CDR3 spans 16 amino acids. Germline V gene sequence: CDR1 SQVTM, CDR2 ANQGSEA. V was trimmed by 4 bases and J by 0 bases, leaving 18 bases between them. General study results and limits: With DPC sensitization, TCRs exceeding 1 in 1000 frequency showed no change.

As for time point: healthy volunteer bleed at 6 weeks. The study extracted total RNA from unfractionated whole blood. The sample comprised whole blood. This sequence originates from a human donor in good health. Some clones in this sample may be carry-over from other donors' samples. The chain combines TRBV29-1 with TRBJ1-1, with D possibly matching TRBD1 (5 bases). CDR3 sequence (DNA): TGCAGCGTTGCTGGGGGACCGTCGAACATGAACACTGAAGCTTTCTTT. It specifies CSVAGGPSNMNTEAFF.